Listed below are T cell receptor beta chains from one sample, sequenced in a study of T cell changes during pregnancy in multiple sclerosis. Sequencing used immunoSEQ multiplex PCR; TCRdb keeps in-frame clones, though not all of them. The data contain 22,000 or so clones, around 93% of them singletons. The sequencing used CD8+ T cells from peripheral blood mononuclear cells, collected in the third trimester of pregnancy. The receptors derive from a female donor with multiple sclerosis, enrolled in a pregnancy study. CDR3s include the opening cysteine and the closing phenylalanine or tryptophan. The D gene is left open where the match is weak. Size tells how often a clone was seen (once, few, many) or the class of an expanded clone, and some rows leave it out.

CASSQPGEDTQYF | TGCGCCAGCAGCCAACCGGGAGAAGATACGCAGTATTTT | TRBV4-3 | 13 | once | . | TRBJ2-3
CASSSDSSNYGYTF | TGTGCCAGCAGTTCCGACAGCTCCAACTATGGCTACACCTTC | TRBV28 | 14 | . | . | TRBJ1-2
CASSEATGGADTQYF | TGTGCCAGCAGTGAAGCGACAGGGGGCGCAGATACGCAGTATTTT | TRBV6-1 | 15 | . | TRBD1 | TRBJ2-3
CASQRDTDTQYF | TGCGCCAGTCAGCGAGACACAGATACGCAGTATTTT | TRBV5-1 | 12 | . | . | TRBJ2-3
CASSSLGAGNQPQHF | TGTGCCAGCAGTTCATTGGGGGCAGGGAATCAGCCCCAGCATTTT | TRBV27 | 15 | . | . | TRBJ1-5
CASTGGNYEQYF | TGTGCCAGCACAGGGGGTAATTACGAGCAGTACTTC | TRBV27 | 12 | . | TRBD1 | TRBJ2-7
CASSPEDRGSLEAGNTIYF | TGTGCCAGCTCACCTGAGGACAGGGGAAGTCTAGAGGCTGGAAACACCATATATTTT | TRBV18 | 19 | . | TRBD1 | TRBJ1-3
CASSLEQDNSGANVLTF | TGTGCCAGCAGCTTAGAACAGGACAACTCTGGGGCCAACGTCCTGACTTTC | TRBV7-9 | 17 | . | . | TRBJ2-6
CASRPGGGTLETQYF | TGTGCCAGCAGACCGGGGGGGGGAACGCTGGAGACCCAGTACTTC | TRBV6-5 | 15 | . | TRBD2 | TRBJ2-5
CASSEGQGSYNEQFF | TGTGCCAGCAGTGAGGGGCAGGGATCCTACAATGAGCAGTTCTTC | TRBV6-1 | 15 | . | . | TRBJ2-1
CASSPYAAVEAFF | TGTGCCAGCAGTCCGTATGCGGCAGTTGAAGCTTTCTTT | TRBV6-6 | 13 | . | . | TRBJ1-1
CASSPQYRVSSYNEQFF | TGTGCCAGCAGCCCACAGTACAGGGTCAGCTCCTACAATGAGCAGTTCTTC | TRBV9 | 17 | medium-sized | . | TRBJ2-1
CASSPRGGDYGYTF | TGTGCCAGCAGCCCCCGGGGGGGGGACTATGGCTACACCTTC | TRBV5-5 | 14 | . | . | TRBJ1-2
CASSFDREMNTEAFF | TGTGCCAGCAGTTTTGACAGGGAGATGAACACTGAAGCTTTCTTT | TRBV6-5 | 15 | . | TRBD1 | TRBJ1-1
CAIRETGEMAYEQYF | TGTGCCATCAGGGAAACAGGGGAAATGGCCTACGAGCAGTACTTC | TRBV10-3 | 15 | . | TRBD1 | TRBJ2-7
CASSSGTSGSEQFF | TGTGCCAGCAGCTCCGGTACTAGCGGGAGTGAGCAGTTCTTC | TRBV7-2 | 14 | . | TRBD2 | TRBJ2-1
CASRPNSKLNTEAFF | TGTGCCAGCAGACCCAACAGCAAACTGAACACTGAAGCTTTCTTT | TRBV7-9 | 15 | . | . | TRBJ1-1
CASTLGTSGYNEQFF | TGTGCCAGCACTCTCGGGACTAGCGGATACAATGAGCAGTTCTTC | TRBV28 | 15 | once | TRBD2 | TRBJ2-1
CASTDIPLNQGPDTQYF | TGCGCCAGCACCGACATTCCACTGAATCAGGGTCCAGATACGCAGTATTTT | TRBV5-1 | 17 | . | . | TRBJ2-3
CASSVGTSGGYEQYF | TGTGCCAGCAGCGTAGGGACTAGCGGGGGCTACGAGCAGTACTTC | TRBV9 | 15 | . | TRBD2 | TRBJ2-7
CASSRGVSLWDNEQFF | TGTGCCAGCAGCAGAGGAGTTTCCCTCTGGGACAATGAGCAGTTCTTC | TRBV11-1 | 16 | . | . | TRBJ2-1
CASSYSATGDSDTQYF | TGTGCCAGCAGTTACTCGGCCACAGGGGATTCAGATACGCAGTATTTT | TRBV6-6 | 16 | . | TRBD1 | TRBJ2-3
CASSSSPGLIYEQYF | TGTGCCAGCAGTTCATCTCCGGGACTGATTTACGAGCAGTACTTC | TRBV27 | 15 | . | . | TRBJ2-7
CASSEEGVGAYPNQPQHF | TGTGCCAGCAGTGAAGAGGGGGTGGGAGCTTACCCAAATCAGCCCCAGCATTTT | TRBV2 | 18 | . | . | TRBJ1-5
CASSQEQSSGNTIYF | TGCGCCAGCAGCCAAGAACAGAGCTCTGGAAACACCATATATTTT | TRBV4-3 | 15 | once | . | TRBJ1-3
CASSIVAAGELFF | TGTGCCAGTAGTATTGTGGCAGCCGGGGAGCTGTTTTTT | TRBV19 | 13 | . | . | TRBJ2-2
CASSVDGQTSTDTQYF | TGTGCCAGCAGCGTAGATGGTCAGACTAGCACAGATACGCAGTATTTT | TRBV9 | 16 | . | . | TRBJ2-3
CASSSRTSGRASPYNEQFF | TGTGCCAGCAGCTCCCGGACTAGCGGGAGGGCGTCACCCTACAATGAGCAGTTCTTC | TRBV7-9 | 19 | . | TRBD2 | TRBJ2-1
CAISVARTSGVANTGELFF | TGTGCCATCAGTGTTGCAAGGACTAGCGGGGTGGCGAACACCGGGGAGCTGTTTTTT | TRBV10-3 | 19 | once | TRBD2 | TRBJ2-2
CASSQATTGTLSYEQYF | TGCGCCAGCAGCCAAGCGACGACAGGTACCCTTTCCTACGAGCAGTACTTC | TRBV4-1 | 17 | . | . | TRBJ2-7
CASSQESGGAYEQYF | TGCGCCAGCAGCCAAGAATCGGGGGGCGCCTACGAGCAGTACTTC | TRBV4-1 | 15 | few | . | TRBJ2-7